A single sample gave rise to the 29 T cell receptor beta chains below, sequenced in a study of blood T cell repertoires in COVID-19. Libraries were prepared by immunoSEQ multiplex PCR; TCRdb keeps only in-frame clonotypes and omits some of them. The sample contains 250,000 or so clones, around four fifths of which appear only once. Sequencing was carried out using peripheral blood. These receptors were collected from a woman aged 55-75 years with active or convalescent COVID-19.

This chain links TRBV5-1 with TRBJ2-3, with 8 bases identical to TRBD1. The germline V gene encodes CDR1 SGHRS and CDR2 YFSETQ. The CDR3 loop spans 16 amino acids. V was pared by 4 bases and J by 3 bases, with 10 bases of the junction left unmatched. The CDR3: CASSAGTGLGTDTQYF. CDR3 nucleotide sequence: TGCGCCAGCAGCGCGGGGACAGGCCTTGGGACAGATACGCAGTATTTT.

This clone came up a few times. The rearrangement uses TRBV14 and TRBJ1-1; D gene unclear. Germline CDR1 is SGHDN and CDR2 is FVKESK. The CDR3 extends over 15 amino acids. The V and J ends lost 2 bases and 4 bases respectively, with 14 bases between them. CDR3 amino acids: CASSQWTEAGTEAFF. The DNA of the CDR3 is TGTGCCAGCAGCCAATGGACCGAGGCGGGCACTGAAGCTTTCTTT.

The CDR3 DNA reads TGTGCCAGCAGCCAAGGACAGGGGGGGTGGACTGAAGCTTTCTTT. Translation: CASSQGQGGWTEAFF. This chain joins TRBV3-1 (or the pseudogene TRBV3-2) and TRBJ1-1; 9 bases match TRBD1. The germline gives CDR1 LGHDT, CDR2 YNNKEL (reference sequence). The CDR3 contains 15 residues. J was trimmed by 5 bases and V by 1 base; bases with no gene match: 5.

The J gene is TRBJ1-3, the V gene TRBV19; 9 nucleotides match TRBD1. Germline V gene data show CDR1 as LNHDA and CDR2 as SQIVND (reference sequence). The CDR3 length is 15 residues. J was trimmed by 2 bases and V by 6 bases; bases with no gene match: 5. CDR3 sequence: CASSWDREAGNTIYF. The CDR3 bases are TGTGCCAGTAGCTGGGACAGGGAGGCTGGAAACACCATATATTTT.

This clone was counted only a few times. The V and J genes are TRBV6-5 and TRBJ1-2, with unresolved D. V lost 6 bases, J lost 0 bases, and 14 bases lay in between. This CDR3 is 15 amino acids long. Germline CDR1 reads MNHEY; CDR2 reads SVGAGI. The CDR3 nucleotides read TGTGCCAGCAGACGACAAACCGAGTCTAACTATGGCTACACCTTC. Residues: CASRRQTESNYGYTF.

This rearrangement joins TRBV19 to TRBJ1-2; possibly TRBD1 for D (5 bases). The CDR3 loop spans 12 amino acids. Trimming removed 7 bases at V and 2 bases at J, with 8 bases between. The germline CDR1 and CDR2 sequences are LNHDA and SQIVND (reference sequence). CDR3 amino acids: CASIGGNYGYTF. The CDR3 DNA is TGTGCCAGTATTGGGGGGAACTATGGCTACACCTTC. Full variable domain (remainder filled in from reference TRBV19 and TRBJ1-2): DGGITQSPKYLFRKEGQNVTLSCEQNLNHDAMYWYRQDPGQGLRLIYYSQIVNDFQKGDIAEGYSVSREKKESFPLTVTSAQKNPTAFYLCASIGGNYGYTFGSGTRLTVV.

The rearrangement uses TRBV5-1 and TRBJ2-2; 11 bases line up with TRBD2. The ends lost 0 bases at V and 6 bases at J; junction bases unmatched: 4. Per the germline V gene, CDR1 is SGHRS and CDR2 is YFSETQ. This CDR3 comprises 16 residues. The CDR3 protein is CASSLGLAGLSGELFF. The DNA of the CDR3 is TGCGCCAGCAGCTTGGGACTAGCGGGATTATCCGGGGAGCTGTTTTTT.

The V and J genes are TRBV28 and TRBJ2-1; 7 positions agree with TRBD2. This CDR3 is built from 13 residues. V shed 3 bases, J shed 10 bases, and the junction held 6 bases outside the gene matches. CDR1 and CDR2 from the germline V gene are MDHEN and SYDVKM. CDR3 DNA sequence: TGTGCCAGCAGTTTCTCGCGGGGAGGGGAGCAGTTCTTC. Amino acid sequence: CASSFSRGGEQFF.

Here the CDR3 DNA reads TGTGCCAGCTCAGACGGGGGGCTCAATGAGCAGTTCTTC. Translated: CASSDGGLNEQFF. The chain carries TRBV18 and TRBJ2-1; the D gene is possibly TRBD2 (7 bases). Germline V lookup: CDR1 KGHSH, CDR2 LQKENI. The CDR3 runs 13 residues. The ends were cut back, 5 bases at V and 6 bases at J, with 11 bases in the middle. Drawing the rest from reference TRBV18 and TRBJ2-1, the complete variable domain is NAGVMQNPRHLVRRRGQEARLRCSPMKGHSHVYWYRQLPEEGLKFMVYLQKENIIDESGMPKERFSAEFPKEGPSILRIQQVVRGDSAAYFCASSDGGLNEQFFGPGTRLTVL.

The chain carries TRBV11-3 and TRBJ2-1; 11 bases are a match to TRBD2. The length of the CDR3 is 15 residues. The V gene's germline CDR1 is SGHNT and CDR2 YENEEA. Trimming cost V 5 bases and J 7 bases; bases outside gene matches: 7. CDR3 in DNA: TGTGCCAGCAGCGAAGTAGCGGGGGGGTTTAATGAGCAGTTCTTC. Residues: CASSEVAGGFNEQFF. The complete variable domain, with remaining parts taken from reference TRBV11-3 and TRBJ2-1, reads EAGVVQSPRYKIIEKKQPVAFWCNPISGHNTLYWYLQNLGQGPELLIRYENEEAVDDSQLPKDRFSAERLKGVDSTLKIQPAELGDSAVYLCASSEVAGGFNEQFFGPGTRLTVL.

The chain is built from TRBV6-5 and TRBJ2-1, with D possibly matching TRBD1 (6 bases). CDR3 size: 13 residues. Germline CDR1 is MNHEY and CDR2 is SVGAGI. V was shortened by 7 bases and J by 8 bases, with 15 bases between the two germline ends. CDR3 DNA: TGTGCCAGCACGCCACAGGGTTCGGATGAGCAGTTCTTC. Translation: CASTPQGSDEQFF.

The V call is TRBV3-1 (or the pseudogene TRBV3-2), the J call TRBJ2-5; perhaps TRBD1 as D (5 bases). Trimming removed 5 bases from V and 1 base from J, with 17 bases in between. CDR3 length equals 16 residues. The germline gives CDR1 LGHDT, CDR2 YNNKEL (reference sequence). CDR3 amino acids: CASSSALTDSQETQYF. CDR3 sequence (DNA): TGTGCCAGCAGCTCAGCTTTGACAGATTCCCAAGAGACCCAGTACTTC.

The J gene is TRBJ1-6, the V gene TRBV5-1, with 7 bases identical to TRBD1. From germline, CDR1 is SGHRS and CDR2 YFSETQ. Trimming took 0 bases from V and 6 from J; bases not matched to a gene: 6. The CDR3 is 16 residues long. CDR3 residues: CASSLDPTGRNSPLHF. CDR3 in DNA: TGCGCCAGCAGCTTGGACCCGACAGGGCGTAATTCACCCCTCCACTTT. Together with reference TRBV5-1 and TRBJ1-6, the CDR3 gives the full variable domain: KAGVTQTPRYLIKTRGQQVTLSCSPISGHRSVSWYQQTPGQGLQFLFEYFSETQRNKGNFPGRFSGRQFSNSRSEMNVSTLELGDSALYLCASSLDPTGRNSPLHFGNGTRLTVT.

The chain has TRBV5-4 and TRBJ2-3; 7 bases are shared with TRBD2. Germline values: CDR1 SGHNT, CDR2 YYREEE (reference sequence). This CDR3 has 11 residues. Losses at the gene ends were 7 bases for V and 6 bases for J; bases not matched to a gene: 2. The CDR3 DNA reads TGTGCCAGCGGGGGGGTTGATACGCAGTATTTT. It encodes CASGGVDTQYF.

The chain couples TRBV29-1 to TRBJ2-5; no definite D call. Between the trimmed V and J ends, which lost 6 bases and 1 base, there was a span of 9 bases. The CDR3 loop spans 12 amino acids. CDR1 and CDR2 from the germline V gene are SQVTM and ANQGSEA. The CDR3 reads CSVRVLQETQYF. DNA of the CDR3: TGCAGCGTCCGGGTCCTCCAAGAGACCCAGTACTTC. Filled out from reference TRBV29-1 and TRBJ2-5, the complete variable domain reads SAVISQKPSRDICQRGTSLTIQCQVDSQVTMMFWYRQQPGQSLTLIATANQGSEATYESGFVIDKFPISRPNLTFSTLTVSNMSPEDSSIYLCSVRVLQETQYFGPGTRLLVL.

Many counts were recorded for this clone. The V and J genes are TRBV9 and TRBJ1-1, with 12 bases aligning to TRBD1. The germline V gene has CDR1 SGDLS and CDR2 YYNGEE. The CDR3 length is 19 residues. With 3 bases clipped from V and 1 base from J, the junction kept 13 bases outside the gene matches. CDR3 protein: CASSDNLGGQGAGNTEAFF. The CDR3 DNA reads as TGTGCCAGCAGCGATAACCTAGGGGGACAGGGGGCCGGGAACACTGAAGCTTTCTTT.

The rearrangement links TRBV29-1 to TRBJ2-1; TRBD2 aligns across 12 bases. J was trimmed by 7 bases and V by 7 bases; bases with no gene match: 5. CDR3 length: 13 residues. CDR1 SQVTM and CDR2 ANQGSEA come from the germline V gene. CDR3 residues: CSARTSGENEQFF. CDR3 in DNA: TGCAGCGCACGGACTAGCGGGGAAAATGAGCAGTTCTTC.

The chain recombines TRBV10-2 with TRBJ2-1, with 11 positions matching TRBD2. With 2 bases clipped from V and 3 bases from J, the junction kept 9 bases outside the gene matches. The CDR3 is made up of 18 amino acids. Germline V gene sequence: CDR1 WSHSY, CDR2 SAAADI. The CDR3, as DNA: TGCGCCAGCAGTGAGACAACTAGCGGGAGACCTCACTACAATGAGCAGTTCTTC. Protein product: CASSETTSGRPHYNEQFF.

The V gene is TRBV5-1, the J gene TRBJ2-1, with D perhaps matching TRBD1 (6 bases). The CDR3 is made up of 15 amino acids. V lost 0 bases to trimming and J lost 5 bases, with 12 bases between them. Germline V lookup: CDR1 SGHRS, CDR2 YFSETQ. The CDR3 is CASSLGQARNNEQFF. DNA of the CDR3: TGCGCCAGCAGCTTGGGACAGGCGAGGAACAATGAGCAGTTCTTC.

The chain recombines TRBV11-3 with TRBJ1-6; maybe TRBD1 (6 bases). V shed 1 base and J shed 7 bases, with 8 bases lying between them. In germline, CDR1 is SGHNT, CDR2 YENEEA. This CDR3 is 14 amino acids long. CDR3 nucleotides: TGTGCCAGCAGCTTAGCAGGGGAGAATTCACCCCTCCACTTT. Encoded protein: CASSLAGENSPLHF.

The J gene is TRBJ1-1, the V gene TRBV7-8; 10 positions match TRBD1. The V and J ends lost 5 bases and 4 bases, in that order; junction bases with no gene match: 7. This CDR3 has 15 residues. Germline V gene sequence: CDR1 SGHVS, CDR2 FQNEAQ. In DNA, the CDR3 is TGTGCCAGCAGCCCAGAAGACAGGGGGCCCACTGAAGCTTTCTTT. As protein: CASSPEDRGPTEAFF.

In this sample, this clone turned up a few times. The genes are TRBV18 and TRBJ2-2; D is perhaps TRBD1 (6 bases). Looked up from germline, CDR1 is KGHSH and CDR2 is LQKENI. This CDR3 region has 17 residues. The germline V and J ends were trimmed by 2 bases and 3 bases, with 16 bases remaining between them. DNA for the CDR3: TGTGCCAGCTCACCAGTGAGGTCACAGGGACACACCGGGGAGCTGTTTTTT. Translated: CASSPVRSQGHTGELFF.

The V gene is TRBV9, the J gene TRBJ2-7, with 10 nucleotides matching TRBD1. The CDR3 is made up of 14 amino acids. The germline V gene encodes CDR1 SGDLS and CDR2 YYNGEE. Germline trimming cut 4 bases from V and 3 bases from J; bases unmatched to any gene: 4. The CDR3 coding sequence is TGTGCCAGCAGCCCCTGGACAGGGGGCTACGAGCAGTACTTC. As protein: CASSPWTGGYEQYF. Combining the CDR3 with reference TRBV9 and TRBJ2-7 gives the whole variable domain DSGVTQTPKHLITATGQRVTLRCSPRSGDLSVYWYQQSLDQGLQFLIQYYNGEERAKGNILERFSAQQFPDLHSELNLSSLELGDSALYFCASSPWTGGYEQYFGPGTRLTVT.

This chain uses TRBV30 with TRBJ2-3, with 7 nucleotides matching TRBD2. The junction had 7 bases not matched to a gene; V was cut back by 3 bases and J by 4 bases. Germline CDR1 GTSNPN, CDR2 SVGIG (reference sequence). This CDR3 is 14 amino acids long. CDR3 amino acids: CAWSTGGVPDTQYF. Here the CDR3 DNA reads TGTGCCTGGAGCACGGGGGGAGTTCCAGATACGCAGTATTTT.

The V call is TRBV15, the J call TRBJ2-2; a weak D match, TRBD2 (6 bases). Germline lookup yields CDR1 LNHNV and CDR2 YYDKDF (reference sequence). The CDR3 covers 14 residues. Trimming shortened V by 0 bases and J by 8 bases, and 10 bases separated the two germline ends. The CDR3 DNA follows: TGTGCCACCAGCAGAGATCCGGGGGTTGGGGAGCTGTTTTTT. Its translation: CATSRDPGVGELFF.

This chain uses TRBV14 with TRBJ1-4, with D tentatively TRBD1 (5 bases). Trimming cost V 1 base and J 6 bases, with 15 bases left between them. There are 16 residues in the CDR3. Germline V gene lookup returns CDR1 SGHDN and CDR2 FVKESK. For the CDR3, the DNA is TGTGCCAGCAGCCAAGGGTGGGGCAGCCTCCATGAAAAACTGTTTTTT. This codes for CASSQGWGSLHEKLFF.

The CDR3 sequence is CASSPPSQDYEQYF. The CDR3 nucleotides are TGTGCCAGCAGTCCCCCATCACAGGACTACGAGCAGTACTTC. J is TRBJ2-7 and V is TRBV28; TRBD1 might be the D (5 bases). The length of the CDR3 is 14 residues. Deletions cut 5 bases from V and 3 bases from J, with 14 bases between. CDR1 is MDHEN and CDR2 is SYDVKM in the germline V gene.

The V call is TRBV7-9, the J call TRBJ1-4; 8 positions match TRBD1. J lost 4 bases, V lost 5 bases, and 15 bases had no gene match. CDR1 is SEHNR and CDR2 is FQNEAQ in the germline V gene (reference sequence). The CDR3 contains 18 residues. CDR3 amino acids: CASSQDRGQNRFNEKLFF. CDR3 in DNA: TGTGCCAGCAGCCAAGACAGGGGACAGAATCGGTTTAATGAAAAACTGTTTTTT.

The CDR3 DNA is TGTGCCAGCAGCTTAGGAGCGGGCAACTATGGCTACACCTTC. Its protein is CASSLGAGNYGYTF. The chain has TRBV11-2 and TRBJ1-2; D remains ambiguous. V lost 1 base, J lost 2 bases, and 8 bases lay in between. Per germline, CDR1 SGHAT and CDR2 FQNNGV. The CDR3 loop spans 14 amino acids.